Following are 6 T cell receptor beta chains from one sample sequenced in a study of blood T cells in healthy people across ages. A J-beta primer mix and a sample-barcoded 5' primer were used in a second PCR of about 7 to 11 cycles. One entry per CDR3 protein, called by TCRdb with MiXCR from the 5' RACE reads. The sample shows 540,000 or so distinct CDR3 sequences, approximately 25% of them seen only once. This same sample was also taken into another study, of T cells of mothers and their children.

The sample was blood. These TCRs come from a boy younger than 18 in good health.

The chain couples TRBV28 to TRBJ2-3; 15 positions match TRBD2. Unmatched junction bases numbered 6, after V lost 5 bases and J lost 6 bases. CDR3 length: 16 residues. Germline V gene sequence: CDR1 MDHEN, CDR2 SYDVKM. CDR3 nucleotide sequence: TGTGCCAGCAGTCCAGGACTAGCGGGAGGGTACGATACGCAGTATTTT. This gives the protein CASSPGLAGGYDTQYF. The full variable domain, completed using reference TRBV28 and TRBJ2-3, is DVKVTQSSRYLVKRTGEKVFLECVQDMDHENMFWYRQDPGLGLRLIYFSYDVKMKEKGDIPEGYSVSREKKERFSLILESASTNQTSMYLCASSPGLAGGYDTQYFGPGTRLTVL.

This clonotype was recorded a few times. The chain links TRBV7-9 to TRBJ2-2; no clear D gene. This CDR3 is 14 amino acids long. CDR1 SEHNR and CDR2 FQNEAQ come from the germline V gene (reference sequence). Trimming pared 11 bases from V and 4 bases from J, leaving 17 bases between. The CDR3 loop reads CAGYNVDGTGELFF. The CDR3 nucleotides are TGTGCCGGCTACAACGTGGATGGCACCGGGGAGCTGTTTTTT.

This chain connects TRBV4-1 to TRBJ2-1, with 7 bases that match TRBD1. The CDR3 spans 16 residues. CDR1 is MGHRA and CDR2 is YSYEKL in the germline V gene. V gave up 2 bases and J gave up 1 base; unmatched junction bases: 5. This chain's CDR3 is CASSQTTGHSYNEQFF. CDR3 in DNA: TGCGCCAGCAGCCAAACGACAGGGCATTCCTACAATGAGCAGTTCTTC.

The rearrangement uses TRBV4-3 and TRBJ2-1; 7 bases are a match to TRBD2. CDR3 length: 14 residues. Germline V gene sequence: CDR1 LGHNA, CDR2 YSLEER. V gave up 1 base and J gave up 6 bases; unmatched junction bases: 3. The CDR3 sequence: CASSQGTRTNEQFF. The CDR3 DNA reads TGCGCCAGCAGCCAAGGGACTAGAACCAATGAGCAGTTCTTC.

The chain carries TRBV20-1 and TRBJ2-5; unclear D gene. Germline V gives CDR1 DFQATT, CDR2 SNEGSKA (reference sequence). Between the trimmed V and J ends, which lost 1 base and 4 bases, there was a span of 13 bases. The CDR3 sequence is 14 residues long. The CDR3 DNA follows: TGCAGTGCTAGAGCAAGATTTGAAGGAGAGACCCAGTACTTC. Translated: CSARARFEGETQYF.

This chain links TRBV20-1 with TRBJ2-5; TRBD2 aligns across 13 bases. The DNA end is a closer match to TRBJ2-7, so the J assignment may be wrong. Per the germline V gene, CDR1 is DFQATT and CDR2 is SNEGSKA (reference sequence). This CDR3 has 13 amino acids. CDR3 bases: TGCAGCGCCTGGACTAGCGGGAGTAACGAGCAGTACTTC. Amino acids: CSAWTSGSNEQYF.